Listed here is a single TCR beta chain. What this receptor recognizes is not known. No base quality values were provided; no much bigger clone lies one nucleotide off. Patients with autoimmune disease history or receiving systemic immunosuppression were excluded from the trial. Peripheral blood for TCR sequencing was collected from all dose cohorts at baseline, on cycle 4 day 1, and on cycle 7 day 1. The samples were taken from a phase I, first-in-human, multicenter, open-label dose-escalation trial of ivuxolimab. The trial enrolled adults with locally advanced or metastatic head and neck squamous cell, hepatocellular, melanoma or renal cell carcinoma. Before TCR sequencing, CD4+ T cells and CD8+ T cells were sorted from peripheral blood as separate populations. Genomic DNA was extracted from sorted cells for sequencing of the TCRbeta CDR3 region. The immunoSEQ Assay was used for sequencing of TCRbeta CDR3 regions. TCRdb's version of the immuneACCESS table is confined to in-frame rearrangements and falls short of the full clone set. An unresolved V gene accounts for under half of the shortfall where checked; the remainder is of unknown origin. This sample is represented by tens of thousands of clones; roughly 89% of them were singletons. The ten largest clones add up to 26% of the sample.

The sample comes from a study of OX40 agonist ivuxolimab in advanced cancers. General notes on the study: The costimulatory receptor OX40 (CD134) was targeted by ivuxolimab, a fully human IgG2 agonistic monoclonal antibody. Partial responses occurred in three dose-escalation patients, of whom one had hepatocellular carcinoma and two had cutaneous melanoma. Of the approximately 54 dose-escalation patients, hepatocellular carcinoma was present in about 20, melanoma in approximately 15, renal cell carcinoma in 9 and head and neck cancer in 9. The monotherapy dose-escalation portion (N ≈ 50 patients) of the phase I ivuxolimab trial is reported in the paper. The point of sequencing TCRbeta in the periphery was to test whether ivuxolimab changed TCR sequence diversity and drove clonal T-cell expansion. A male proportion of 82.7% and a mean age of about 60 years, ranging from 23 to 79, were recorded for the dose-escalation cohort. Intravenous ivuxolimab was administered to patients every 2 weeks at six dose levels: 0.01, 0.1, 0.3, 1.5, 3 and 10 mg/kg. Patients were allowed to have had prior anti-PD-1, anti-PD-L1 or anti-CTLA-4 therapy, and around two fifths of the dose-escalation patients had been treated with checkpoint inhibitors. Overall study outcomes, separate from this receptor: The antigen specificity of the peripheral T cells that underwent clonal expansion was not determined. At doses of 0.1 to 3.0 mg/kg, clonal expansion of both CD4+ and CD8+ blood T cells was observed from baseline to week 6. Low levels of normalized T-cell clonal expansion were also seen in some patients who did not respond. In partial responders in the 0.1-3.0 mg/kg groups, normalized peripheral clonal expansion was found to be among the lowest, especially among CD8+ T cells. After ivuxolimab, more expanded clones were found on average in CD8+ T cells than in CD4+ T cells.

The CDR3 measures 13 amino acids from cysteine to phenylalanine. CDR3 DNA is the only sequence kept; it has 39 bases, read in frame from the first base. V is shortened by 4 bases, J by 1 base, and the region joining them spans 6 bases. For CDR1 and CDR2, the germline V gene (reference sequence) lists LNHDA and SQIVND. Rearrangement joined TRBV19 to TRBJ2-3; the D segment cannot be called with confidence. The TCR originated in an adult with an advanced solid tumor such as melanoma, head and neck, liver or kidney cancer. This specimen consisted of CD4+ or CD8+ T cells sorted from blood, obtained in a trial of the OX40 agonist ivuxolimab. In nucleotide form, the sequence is TGTGCCAGTAGTAAGATTGGCACAGATACGCAGTATTTT. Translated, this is CASSKIGTDTQYF.